These T cell receptor beta chains were read from a single sample in a study of radiotherapy plus CTLA-4 blockade in lung cancer. Clones were sequenced by immunoSEQ multiplex PCR, and TCRdb holds only the in-frame ones, with some missing. The table records roughly 90,000 clones, about four fifths of them present only once. The material sequenced was peripheral blood, taken from a patient treated with radiotherapy plus ipilimumab. Every receptor here comes from a human donor with non-small cell lung cancer who had a partial response to radiotherapy plus ipilimumab. Some clones in this sample may be carry-over from other donors' samples. Each CDR3 is given with its conserved first and last residue. Fields, in order: D gene, V gene, J gene, CDR3 length, clone size, CDR3 protein, CDR3 DNA. A D gene is named only where the DNA matches it firmly. Some rows mark clone size as missing; the rest say once, few, many or name a class of expanded clone.

>NA|TRBV6-6|TRBJ1-3|14|NA
CASSLHRAGNTIYF
TGTGCCAGCAGTCTCCACAGGGCTGGAAACACCATATATTTT
>TRBD2|TRBV7-2|TRBJ2-3|15|NA
CASSPQGRLAGAQYF
TGTGCCAGCAGCCCCCAGGGAAGGCTAGCGGGGGCGCAGTATTTT
>NA|TRBV19|TRBJ2-5|14|NA
CATQTRQAGETQYF
TGTGCCACCCAAACGCGACAGGCCGGTGAGACCCAGTACTTC
>TRBD2|TRBV7-2|TRBJ2-5|14|NA
CASSYRGGEETQYF
TGTGCCAGCAGCTATCGGGGGGGTGAAGAGACCCAGTACTTC
>NA|TRBV15|TRBJ2-5|19|few
CATSPRGGRASMYQETQYF
TGTGCCACCAGCCCTAGAGGGGGGAGGGCTAGCATGTACCAAGAGACCCAGTACTTC
>TRBD2|TRBV12-5|TRBJ2-1|18|NA
CASGLSGLAGGLGNEQFF
TGTGCTAGTGGTTTGTCAGGACTAGCGGGGGGGCTGGGCAATGAGCAGTTCTTC
>NA|TRBV6-5|TRBJ1-1|15|NA
CASSYSVRGNTEAFF
TGTGCCAGCAGTTATAGTGTCAGGGGGAACACTGAAGCTTTCTTT
>TRBD2|TRBV7-2|TRBJ2-1|15|NA
CASSWGSGRAGEQFF
TGTGCCAGCAGCTGGGGAAGCGGGAGGGCCGGGGAGCAGTTCTTC
>TRBD1|TRBV6-5|TRBJ1-2|16|NA
CASSSLPGTGIYGYTF
TGTGCCAGCAGTTCCCTTCCCGGGACAGGAATCTATGGCTACACCTTC
>TRBD1|TRBV29-1|TRBJ2-5|12|NA
CSGDRGRETQYF
TGCAGCGGGGACAGGGGAAGAGAGACCCAGTACTTC
>NA|TRBV28|TRBJ1-1|13|few
CASPGTFGTEAFF
TGTGCCAGCCCAGGCACTTTCGGCACTGAAGCTTTCTTT
>TRBD1|TRBV19|TRBJ1-4|15|NA
CASSMMGQTIEKLFF
TGTGCCAGTAGTATGATGGGACAGACGATTGAAAAACTGTTTTTT
>NA|TRBV2|TRBJ1-4|14|NA
CASSARGRLEKLFF
TGTGCCAGCAGTGCCAGGGGCAGGTTAGAAAAACTGTTTTTT
>NA|TRBV10-3|TRBJ2-7|14|NA
CAISDAGTYVKQYF
TGTGCCATCAGTGACGCGGGGACCTACGTGAAGCAGTACTTC
>NA|TRBV5-1|TRBJ2-3|13|NA
CASSLEGGDTQYF
TGCGCCAGCAGCTTGGAAGGGGGAGATACGCAGTATTTT
>NA|TRBV7-2|TRBJ2-5|15|once
CASSLDVGGQETQYF
TGTGCCAGCAGCTTAGACGTTGGCGGCCAAGAGACCCAGTACTTC
>NA|TRBV6-5|TRBJ1-6|15|few
CASSYSNSGNSPLHF
TGTGCCAGCAGTTACTCGAACAGTGGTAATTCACCCCTCCACTTT
>TRBD1|TRBV2|TRBJ2-3|15|NA
CASSVSDRGPDTQYF
TGTGCCAGCAGTGTTTCGGACAGGGGGCCAGATACGCAGTATTTT
>NA|TRBV5-6|TRBJ1-2|14|few
CASSLAGTPGGYTF
TGTGCCAGCAGCTTGGCCGGTACGCCGGGTGGCTACACCTTC
>NA|TRBV5-8|TRBJ1-2|13|once
CASSLEGSGGYTF
TGTGCCAGCAGCTTGGAGGGGTCAGGTGGCTACACCTTC
>NA|TRBV18|TRBJ2-2|15|NA
CASSPNTKNTGELFF
TGTGCCAGCTCACCTAATACAAAGAACACCGGGGAGCTGTTTTTT